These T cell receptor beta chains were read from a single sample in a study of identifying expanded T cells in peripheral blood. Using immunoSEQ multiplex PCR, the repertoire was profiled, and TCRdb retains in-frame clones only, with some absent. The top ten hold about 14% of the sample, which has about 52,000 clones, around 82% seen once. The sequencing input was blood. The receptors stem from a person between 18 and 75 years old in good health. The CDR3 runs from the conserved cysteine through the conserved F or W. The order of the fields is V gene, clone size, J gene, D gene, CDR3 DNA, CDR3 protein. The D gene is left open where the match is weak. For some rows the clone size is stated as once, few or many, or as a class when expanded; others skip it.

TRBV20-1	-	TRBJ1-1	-	TGCAGTGCTAGAGAAGGCACTGAAGCTTTCTTT	CSAREGTEAFF
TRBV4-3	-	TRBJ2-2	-	TGCGCCAGCAGCCAGAGTCCCGGGGAGCTGTTTTTT	CASSQSPGELFF
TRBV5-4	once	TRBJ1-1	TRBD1	TGTGCCAGCAGCCTGGACAGGGGGACCACTGAAGCTTTCTTT	CASSLDRGTTEAFF
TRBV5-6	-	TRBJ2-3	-	TGTGCCAGCAGCTTCGAAGGTTCCGGTGCAGATACGCAGTATTTT	CASSFEGSGADTQYF
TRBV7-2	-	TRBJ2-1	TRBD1	TGTGCCAGCCGGACCGGACAGGGGATCAATGAGCAGTTCTTC	CASRTGQGINEQFF
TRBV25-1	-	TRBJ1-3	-	TGTGCCAGCAGCCCCGATGGCTCTGGAAACACCATATATTTT	CASSPDGSGNTIYF
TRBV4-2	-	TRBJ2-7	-	TGTGCCAGCAGCCTACTTGGGGAGCAGTACTTC	CASSLLGEQYF
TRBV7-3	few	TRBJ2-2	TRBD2	TGTGCCAGCAGCTCGACTAGCGGGGTCACCGGGGAGCTGTTTTTT	CASSSTSGVTGELFF
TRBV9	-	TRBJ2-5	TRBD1	TGTGCCAGCAGCGTTACCGGGACAGCCGTCTGGGAGACCCAGTACTTC	CASSVTGTAVWETQYF
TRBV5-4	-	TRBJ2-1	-	TGTGCCAGCAGCTTGGAACGGGCATACAATGAGCAGTTCTTC	CASSLERAYNEQFF
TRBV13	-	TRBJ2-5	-	TGTGCCAGCAGCGTTAGAACCGGGAGTCAAGAGACCCAGTACTTC	CASSVRTGSQETQYF
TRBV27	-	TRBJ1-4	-	TGTGCCAGCAGGTTCGGGACTGCAACTAATGAAAAACTGTTTTTT	CASRFGTATNEKLFF
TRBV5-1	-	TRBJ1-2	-	TGCGCCAGCAGCTTGGAATCGAGTGCCTATGGCTACACCTTC	CASSLESSAYGYTF
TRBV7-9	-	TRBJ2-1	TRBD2	TGTGCCAGCAGCTTAGGACTAGCGGCCTACAATGAGCAGTTCTTC	CASSLGLAAYNEQFF
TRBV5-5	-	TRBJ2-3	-	TGTGCCAGCAGTAGACAACACGGGGGGCTCAGCACAGATACGCAGTATTTT	CASSRQHGGLSTDTQYF
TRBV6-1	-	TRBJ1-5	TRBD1	TGTGCCAGCAGTGAATTTTGGGGACAGGGGGCACCTTCACCCCTAAGCAATCAGCCCCAGCATTTT	CASSEFWGQGAPSPLSNQPQHF
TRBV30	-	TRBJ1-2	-	TGTGCCTGGATGGGACACGGGCTAGGCTACACCTTC	CAWMGHGLGYTF
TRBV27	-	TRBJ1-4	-	TGTGCCAGCAGTTACAGGGCGGGGGGGGCTGAAAAACTGTTTTTT	CASSYRAGGAEKLFF
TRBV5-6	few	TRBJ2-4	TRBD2	TGTGCCAGCAACAACCGGAGGGCTAGCGGGATTGAAGCCAAAAACATTCAGTACTTC	CASNNRRASGIEAKNIQYF
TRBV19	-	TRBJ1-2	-	TGTGCCAGTCACCAGTCGCCCGCGACTAACTATGGCTACACCTTC	CASHQSPATNYGYTF
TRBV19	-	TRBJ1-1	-	TGTGCCAGCAGCGGGACCCTGAACACTGAAGCTTTCTTT	CASSGTLNTEAFF
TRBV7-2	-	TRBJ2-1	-	TGTGCCAGCAGCTTAGAGGGCGGGGGCGAGCAGTTCTTC	CASSLEGGGEQFF
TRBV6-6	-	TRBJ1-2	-	TGTGCCAGCAGTTACTTAGACAGCCACTATGGCTACACCTTC	CASSYLDSHYGYTF
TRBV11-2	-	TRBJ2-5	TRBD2	TGTGCCAGCAGCTTAGACGGGCTAGCGGGGTGGGGAGTAGTAAGCGAGACCCAGTACTTC	CASSLDGLAGWGVVSETQYF
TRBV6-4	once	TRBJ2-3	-	TGTGCCAGCAGTGAGGGCACCCGCGACACAGATACGCAGTATTTT	CASSEGTRDTDTQYF
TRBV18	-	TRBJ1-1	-	TGTGCCAGCTCACAGGGTGCGTTGACTGAAGCTTTCTTT	CASSQGALTEAFF
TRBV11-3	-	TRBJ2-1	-	TGTGCCAGCAGCTTAGACACCCGCGCGTGGTCCTACAATGAGCAGTTCTTC	CASSLDTRAWSYNEQFF
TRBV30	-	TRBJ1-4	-	TGTGCCTGGAGCCGAACCCGGGGGAGGAATGAAAAACTGTTTTTT	CAWSRTRGRNEKLFF
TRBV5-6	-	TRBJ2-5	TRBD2	TGTGCCAGCAGCTTCGGAAACCCGCGGGGGGGATTAGAGACCCAGTACTTC	CASSFGNPRGGLETQYF
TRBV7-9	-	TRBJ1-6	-	TGTGCCAGCAGCTTTGAACAGGGTTATAATTCACCCCTCCACTTT	CASSFEQGYNSPLHF
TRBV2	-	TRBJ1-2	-	TGTGCCAGCAGTGCCCGGACAGCTAACTATGGCTACACCTTC	CASSARTANYGYTF
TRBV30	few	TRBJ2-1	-	TGTGCCTGGAACCGCCATACAGGTTCCAATGAGCAGTTCTTC	CAWNRHTGSNEQFF
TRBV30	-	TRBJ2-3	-	TGTGCCTGGAGAGAGGCAGGGATAACCCAGGGGACGTATTTT	CAWREAGITQGTYF
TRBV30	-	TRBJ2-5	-	TGTGCCTGGAGTGTGGTCGGCGGCTCCCAAGAGACCCAGTACTTC	CAWSVVGGSQETQYF
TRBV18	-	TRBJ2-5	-	TGTGCCAGCTCACCACGGCTAGGAGAGACCCAGTACTTC	CASSPRLGETQYF
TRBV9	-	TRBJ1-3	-	TGTGCCAGCAGCTCTTACAGGGATCCTGGAAACACCATATATTTT	CASSSYRDPGNTIYF
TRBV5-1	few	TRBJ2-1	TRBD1	TGCGCCAGCAGCGGGACAGGGGACTGGAATGAGCAGTTCTTC	CASSGTGDWNEQFF
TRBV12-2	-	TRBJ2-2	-	TGTGCAAGTCGCTTATACCGCGGGAGGGACACCGGGGAGCTGTTTTTT	CASRLYRGRDTGELFF
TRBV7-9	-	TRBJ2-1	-	TGTGCCAGCAGCTTAGACGTGGGGGGCCTCGGGAATGAGCAGTTCTTC	CASSLDVGGLGNEQFF
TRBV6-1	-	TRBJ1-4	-	TGTGCCAGCGAGAGGCAGGGTAATGAAAAACTGTTTTTT	CASERQGNEKLFF
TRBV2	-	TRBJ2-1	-	TGTGCCAGCAGTTATACGATCGGGAATGAGCAGTTCTTC	CASSYTIGNEQFF
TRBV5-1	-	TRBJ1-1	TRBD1	TGCGCCAGCAGCGGACGGACAGGGGGATCTGAAGCTTTCTTT	CASSGRTGGSEAFF
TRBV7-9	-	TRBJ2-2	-	TGTGCCAGCAGACCCCTTGGGGAGCTGTTTTTT	CASRPLGELFF
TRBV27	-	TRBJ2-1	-	TGTGCCAGCAGTTTAGGTGGAGTAGGGGGCAATGAGCAGTTCTTC	CASSLGGVGGNEQFF
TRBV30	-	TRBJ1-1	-	TGTGCCTGGAGTGTATGGCAGGGGACCACTGAAGCTTTCTTT	CAWSVWQGTTEAFF
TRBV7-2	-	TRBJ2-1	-	TGTGCCAGCAGCACCGTAACCTACAATGAGCAGTTCTTC	CASSTVTYNEQFF
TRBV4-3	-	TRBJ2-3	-	TGCGCCAGCAGCCAAGATCTATATCGCACAGATACGCAGTATTTT	CASSQDLYRTDTQYF
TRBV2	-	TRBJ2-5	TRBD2	TGTGCCAGCAGGGGACTAGCGGGGCCTCAAGAGACCCAGTACTTC	CASRGLAGPQETQYF
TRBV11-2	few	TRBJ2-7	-	TGTGCCAGCAGCTTACTCCAGGGATATGCCTACGAGCAGTACTTC	CASSLLQGYAYEQYF
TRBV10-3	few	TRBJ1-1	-	TGTGCCATCAGTACAGGGAACACTGAAGCTTTCTTT	CAISTGNTEAFF
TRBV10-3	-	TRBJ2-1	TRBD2	TGTGCCATCTCGGCGGGAGGCCGATCGCTCAGCTACAATGAGCAGTTCTTC	CAISAGGRSLSYNEQFF
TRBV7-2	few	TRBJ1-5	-	TGTGCCAGCACCCCTAATAGCAATCAGCCCCAGCATTTT	CASTPNSNQPQHF
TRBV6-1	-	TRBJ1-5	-	TGTGCCAGCAAGTCTGAGGGCAATCAGCCCCAGCATTTT	CASKSEGNQPQHF
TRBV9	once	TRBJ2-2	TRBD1	TGTGCCAGCAGCTCCCCGGGACAGGGGGGTTCCGGGGAGCTGTTTTTT	CASSSPGQGGSGELFF
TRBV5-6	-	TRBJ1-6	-	TGTGCCAGCAGCTGGGGGATAACGTATAATTCACCCCTCCACTTT	CASSWGITYNSPLHF
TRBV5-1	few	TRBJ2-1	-	TGCGCCAGCAGCTTGGATTATTCTAGATTGAATGAGCAGTTCTTC	CASSLDYSRLNEQFF
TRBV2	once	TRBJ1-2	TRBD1	TGTGCCAGCAGTGCGAGACAGGGGGCCGGAGGTAACTATGGCTACACCTTC	CASSARQGAGGNYGYTF
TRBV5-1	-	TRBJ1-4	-	TGCGCCAGCAGCTTATATAGGGGACCGAATGAAAAACTGTTTTTT	CASSLYRGPNEKLFF
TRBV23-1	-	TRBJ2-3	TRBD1	TGCGCCAGCAGTCAATCGGGGACAGGCACAGATACGCAGTATTTT	CASSQSGTGTDTQYF
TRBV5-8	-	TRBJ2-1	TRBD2	TGTGCCAGCAGCCGGGGGGGGGCCCCATTTCATAATGAGCAGTTCTTC	CASSRGGAPFHNEQFF